The 10 T cell receptor beta chains below were found in one sample sequenced in a study of cytomegalovirus exposure and HLA in healthy donors. The PCR had 60 Vbeta and 13 Jbeta primers. TCRdb keeps only in-frame clones here, not all; method: immunoSEQ multiplex PCR. The repertoire holds roughly 80,000 clones, with over 65% as singletons. Sequencing used PBMCs. Every receptor here comes from a man over 45 in good health and CMV-seropositive.

The rearrangement uses TRBV7-2 and TRBJ2-5; no clear D gene. The CDR3 length is 11 residues. The germline V gene encodes CDR1 SGHTA and CDR2 FQGNSA. Trimming removed 6 bases at V and 4 bases at J, with 6 bases between. The CDR3 sequence: CASSSRETQYF. The CDR3 bases are TGTGCCAGCAGTTCTAGAGAGACCCAGTACTTC. The whole variable domain, filled in from reference TRBV7-2 and TRBJ2-5, reads GAGVSQSPSNKVTEKGKDVELRCDPISGHTALYWYRQSLGQGLEFLIYFQGNSAPDKSGLPSDRFSAERTGGSVSTLTIQRTQQEDSAVYLCASSSRETQYFGPGTRLLVL.

The chain recombines TRBV19 with TRBJ2-7; D unresolved. CDR3 size: 13 residues. V lost 5 bases to trimming and J lost 3 bases, with 11 bases between them. Germline CDR1 LNHDA, CDR2 SQIVND (reference sequence). CDR3 DNA: TGTGCCAGTAGTTATAGTGGTGTCTACGAGCAGTACTTC. Residues: CASSYSGVYEQYF. Together with reference TRBV19 and TRBJ2-7, the CDR3 gives the full variable domain: DGGITQSPKYLFRKEGQNVTLSCEQNLNHDAMYWYRQDPGQGLRLIYYSQIVNDFQKGDIAEGYSVSREKKESFPLTVTSAQKNPTAFYLCASSYSGVYEQYFGPGTRLTVT.

This CDR3 is CASSQDFRSPQHF. The CDR3 bases are TGTGCCAGCAGCCAAGATTTCAGGTCTCCCCAGCATTTT. This rearrangement joins TRBV14 to TRBJ1-5; unclear D gene. Deletions cut 0 bases from V and 10 bases from J, with 10 bases between. The CDR3 contains 13 residues. CDR1 is SGHDN, CDR2 FVKESK, per germline.

This chain connects TRBV7-9 to TRBJ2-1; 8 nucleotides line up with TRBD2. Losses at the gene ends were 4 bases for V and 8 bases for J; bases not matched to a gene: 7. Looked up from germline, CDR1 is SEHNR and CDR2 is FQNEAQ (reference sequence). This CDR3 has 14 amino acids. This CDR3 is CASSSGLAVDEQFF. The CDR3 coding sequence is TGTGCCAGCAGCTCTGGACTAGCAGTAGATGAGCAGTTCTTC.

V gene TRBV4-2 combines with J gene TRBJ2-1; TRBD2 agrees at 12 bases. Germline loops: CDR1 LGHNA, CDR2 YNFKEQ. The CDR3 runs 15 residues. V shed 1 base, J shed 6 bases, and the junction held 1 base outside the gene matches. The CDR3 here is CASSQVTSGSNEQFF. CDR3 DNA sequence: TGTGCCAGCAGCCAAGTGACTAGCGGGAGCAATGAGCAGTTCTTC.

The V call is TRBV27, the J call TRBJ2-7, with TRBD2 matching over 8 bases. The trim removed 2 bases at V and 5 bases at J, leaving 8 bases unmatched. Germline CDR1 reads MNHEY; CDR2 reads SMNVEV (reference sequence). CDR3 length: 15 amino acids. The CDR3 coding sequence is TGTGCCAGCAGTTTAGGCGGGGGGCGCGGGCACGAGCAGTACTTC. Translated, it gives CASSLGGGRGHEQYF.

About this clone: The germline gene is not matched at one end of the junction; a read error may be the cause. The chain links TRBV7-9 to TRBJ2-1; the D is unclear. CDR1 is SEHNR and CDR2 is FQNEAQ in the germline V gene (reference sequence). The CDR3 runs 11 residues. The DNA of the CDR3 is TGTTCCAGCAGCTTTGCGGATGAGCAGTTCTTC. Its protein product is CSSSFADEQFF.

This clone was seen once. This chain connects TRBV10-2 to TRBJ1-2, with 7 bases matching TRBD1. CDR1 WSHSY and CDR2 SAAADI come from the germline V gene. The CDR3 sequence is 13 residues long. After removal of 6 bases from V and 3 bases from J, the junction contained 4 bases not matched to a gene. Here the CDR3 DNA reads TGCGCCAGCAGCGAGGGACAGTACTATGGCTACACCTTC. Its translation is CASSEGQYYGYTF.

The chain uses TRBV6-4 and TRBJ2-1; 12 bases fit TRBD2. This CDR3 region has 13 residues. Germline lookup yields CDR1 MRHNA and CDR2 SNTAGT. V gave up 8 bases and J gave up 10 bases; unmatched junction bases: 6. The DNA of the CDR3 is TGTGCCAGCGGTGGACTAGCGGGAAACGAGCAGTTCTTC. This sequence encodes CASGGLAGNEQFF.

The chain combines TRBV6-1 with TRBJ2-1, with 7 bases identical to TRBD1. This CDR3 has 15 residues. The germline V gene has CDR1 MNHNS and CDR2 SASEGT. Trimming removed 10 bases from V and 8 bases from J; junction bases left unmatched: 17. Written as DNA, the CDR3 is TGTGCCAACAGAGGGGGCCAGTTGCCTAAGGATGAGCAGTTCTTC. It is translated as CANRGGQLPKDEQFF.